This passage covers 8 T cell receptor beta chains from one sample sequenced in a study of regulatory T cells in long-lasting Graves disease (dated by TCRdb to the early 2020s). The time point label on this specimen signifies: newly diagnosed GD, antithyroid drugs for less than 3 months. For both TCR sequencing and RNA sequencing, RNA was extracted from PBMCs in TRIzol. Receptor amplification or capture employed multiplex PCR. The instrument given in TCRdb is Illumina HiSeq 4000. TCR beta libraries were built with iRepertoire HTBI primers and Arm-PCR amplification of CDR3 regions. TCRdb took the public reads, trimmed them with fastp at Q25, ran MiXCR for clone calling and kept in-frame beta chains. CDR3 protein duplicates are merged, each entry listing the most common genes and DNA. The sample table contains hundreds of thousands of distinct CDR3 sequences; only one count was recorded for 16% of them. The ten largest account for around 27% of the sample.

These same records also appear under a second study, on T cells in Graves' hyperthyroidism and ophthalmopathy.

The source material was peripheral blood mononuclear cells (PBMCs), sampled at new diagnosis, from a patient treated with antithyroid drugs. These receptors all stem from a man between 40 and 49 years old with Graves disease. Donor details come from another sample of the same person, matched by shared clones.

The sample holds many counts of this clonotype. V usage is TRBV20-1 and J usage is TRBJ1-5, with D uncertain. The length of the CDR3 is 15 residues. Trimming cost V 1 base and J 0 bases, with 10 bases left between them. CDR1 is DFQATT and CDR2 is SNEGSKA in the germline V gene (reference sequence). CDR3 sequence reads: CSARGNRNSNQPQHF. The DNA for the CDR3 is TGCAGTGCTAGAGGGAACAGAAATAGCAATCAGCCCCAGCATTTT.

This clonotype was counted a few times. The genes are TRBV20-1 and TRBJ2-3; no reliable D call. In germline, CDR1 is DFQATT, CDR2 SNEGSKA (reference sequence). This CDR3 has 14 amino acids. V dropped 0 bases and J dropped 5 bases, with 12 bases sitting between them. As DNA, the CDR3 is TGCAGTGCTAGAGATTTAAGTGCTGGAGATACGCAGTATTTT. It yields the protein CSARDLSAGDTQYF.

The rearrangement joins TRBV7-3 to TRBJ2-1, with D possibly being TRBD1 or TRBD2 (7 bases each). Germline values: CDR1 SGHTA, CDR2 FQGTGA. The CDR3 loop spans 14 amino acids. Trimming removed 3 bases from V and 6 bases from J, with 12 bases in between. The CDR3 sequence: CASSFPGGANEQFF. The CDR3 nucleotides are TGTGCCAGCAGCTTCCCAGGGGGGGCCAATGAGCAGTTCTTC.

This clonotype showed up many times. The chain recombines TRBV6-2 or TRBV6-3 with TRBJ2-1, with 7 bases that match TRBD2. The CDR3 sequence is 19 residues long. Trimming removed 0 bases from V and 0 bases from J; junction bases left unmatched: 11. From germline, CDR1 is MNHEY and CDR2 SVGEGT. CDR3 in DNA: TGTGCCAGCAGTTACTCGAGACGGACTAGGCGGGGCTCCTACAATGAGCAGTTCTTC. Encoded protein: CASSYSRRTRRGSYNEQFF.

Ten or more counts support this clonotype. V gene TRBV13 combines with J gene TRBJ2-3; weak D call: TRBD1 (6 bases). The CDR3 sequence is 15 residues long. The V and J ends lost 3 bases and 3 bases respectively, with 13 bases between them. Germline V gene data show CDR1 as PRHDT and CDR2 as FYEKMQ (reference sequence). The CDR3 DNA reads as TGTGCCAGCAGCTTCTCCGGGACACCAACAGATACGCAGTATTTT. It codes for CASSFSGTPTDTQYF.

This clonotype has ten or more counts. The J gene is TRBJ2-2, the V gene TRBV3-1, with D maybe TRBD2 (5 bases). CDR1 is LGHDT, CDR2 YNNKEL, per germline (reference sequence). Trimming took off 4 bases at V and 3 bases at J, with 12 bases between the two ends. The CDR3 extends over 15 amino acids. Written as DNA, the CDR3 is TGTGCCAGCAGCCCCTGGACTGGAGACACCGGGGAGCTGTTTTTT. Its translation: CASSPWTGDTGELFF.

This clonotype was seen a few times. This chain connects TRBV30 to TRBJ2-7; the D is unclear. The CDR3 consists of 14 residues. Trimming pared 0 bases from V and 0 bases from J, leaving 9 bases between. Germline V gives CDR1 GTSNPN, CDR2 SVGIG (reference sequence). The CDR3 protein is CAWSVLASSYEQYF. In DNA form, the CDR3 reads TGTGCCTGGAGTGTACTTGCAAGCTCCTACGAGCAGTACTTC.

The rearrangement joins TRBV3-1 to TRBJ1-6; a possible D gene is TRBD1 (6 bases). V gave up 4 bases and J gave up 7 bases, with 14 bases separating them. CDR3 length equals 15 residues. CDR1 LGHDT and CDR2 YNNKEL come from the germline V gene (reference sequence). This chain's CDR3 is CASSPRGGWNSPLHF. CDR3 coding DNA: TGTGCCAGCAGCCCAAGGGGGGGCTGGAATTCACCCCTCCACTTT.